The rows below give T cell receptor beta chains drawn from one sample of a study of blood T cell repertoires in COVID-19. The table came from immunoSEQ multiplex PCR; TCRdb's copy has only in-frame clones and leaves some out. The sample lists around 92,000 clones, around 67% seen once, with 3% to 4% in the top ten. Sequencing was carried out using peripheral blood. Every receptor here comes from a man aged 65 to 79 with COVID-19, enrolled during active disease. Each CDR3 is given with its conserved first and last residue. Each record gives: J gene, clone size, D gene, V gene, CDR3 protein, CDR3 DNA. A D gene is named only where the DNA matches it firmly. Not every row has a clone size; where given, it reads once, few, many or a size class.

>TRBJ2-3|NA|TRBD1|TRBV9
CASSVAGTGGIDTQYF
TGTGCCAGCAGCGTCGCCGGGACAGGGGGAATAGATACGCAGTATTTT
>TRBJ2-1|NA|TRBD1|TRBV7-2
CASSRDRGFQNEQFF
TGTGCCAGCTCCCGGGACAGGGGGTTTCAGAATGAGCAGTTCTTC
>TRBJ2-2|NA|NA|TRBV5-1
CASSSYSDTGELFF
TGCGCCAGCAGCTCCTATAGTGACACCGGGGAGCTGTTTTTT
>TRBJ1-2|NA|NA|TRBV6-5
CASSYEGGYTF
TGTGCCAGCAGTTACGAGGGTGGCTACACCTTC
>TRBJ2-3|NA|NA|TRBV19
CASSMLGHSTDTQYF
TGTGCCAGTAGTATGCTGGGACATAGCACAGATACGCAGTATTTT
>TRBJ1-1|NA|NA|TRBV3-1/TRBV3-2
CASSQARVSSTEAFF
TGTGCCAGCAGCCAAGCGCGGGTATCGAGTACTGAAGCTTTCTTT
>TRBJ2-7|NA|TRBD2|TRBV7-2
CASSFSLVGGPYEQYF
TGTGCCAGCAGCTTCTCTCTCGTGGGAGGGCCCTACGAGCAGTACTTC
>TRBJ2-7|NA|TRBD1|TRBV28
CAGGTGVSYEQYF
TGTGCCGGCGGGACAGGGGTTTCCTACGAGCAGTACTTC
>TRBJ2-7|NA|NA|TRBV7-2
CASSLAEGAVYEQYF
TGTGCCAGCAGCTTAGCGGAGGGGGCGGTCTACGAGCAGTACTTC
>TRBJ1-1|NA|TRBD1|TRBV5-1
CASSGQGYTEAFF
TGCGCCAGCAGTGGACAGGGCTACACTGAAGCTTTCTTT
>TRBJ2-7|once|NA|TRBV9
CASGGAYEQYF
TGTGCCAGCGGAGGCGCCTACGAGCAGTACTTC